Below, 14 T cell receptor beta chains from the same sample are listed, as sequenced in a study of T-cell memory formation after mild COVID-19. TCRdb re-analysed the 5' RACE reads in MiXCR, keeping a single row per CDR3 protein. The table lists hundreds of thousands of distinct CDR3 sequences, approximately 20% of them singletons. Material for sequencing was PBMCs or a T cell subset sorted from them (not recorded which). The receptors were gathered from an adult woman who had mild COVID-19 (a few samples of this study predate the infection). Cell type and time point are not known.

The V gene is TRBV7-3, the J gene TRBJ2-2; D is possibly TRBD2 (7 bases). The V end was cut by 4 bases, the J end by 7 bases, with 19 bases between. Germline loops: CDR1 SGHTA, CDR2 FQGTGA. The CDR3 spans 16 residues. The CDR3 DNA reads as TGTGCCAGCAGCTCGCAGGGGCTCCCGGGGGGCGGGGAGCTGTTTTTT. This encodes CASSSQGLPGGGELFF.

This clonotype was observed a few times. The junction and the germline gene differ at one end; a read error may be behind it. The genes are TRBV6-6 and TRBJ1-5; D is undetermined. Germline V gives CDR1 MNHNY, CDR2 SVGAGI (reference sequence). CDR3 size: 13 residues. Written as DNA, the CDR3 is TGTGCCAGCAGCAAGGGTAGCGATCAGCCCCAGCATTTT. It specifies CASSKGSDQPQHF.

This clonotype was detected a few times. The chain has TRBV5-1 and TRBJ1-1, with 9 nucleotides matching TRBD1. J lost 5 bases, V lost 3 bases, and 8 bases had no gene match. From germline, CDR1 is SGHRS and CDR2 YFSETQ. This CDR3 is built from 15 residues. This chain's CDR3 is CASSYRGPGKTEAFF. The DNA of the CDR3 is TGCGCCAGCAGCTACAGGGGGCCTGGGAAGACTGAAGCTTTCTTT.

In DNA form, the CDR3 reads TGTGCCAGCAGCCCCACCGGGCGGGGGGGACCTAGCACAGATACGCAGTATTTT. It yields the protein CASSPTGRGGPSTDTQYF. V is TRBV11-2 and J is TRBJ2-3, with 9 bases aligning to TRBD2. V trimming: 5 bases; J trimming: 0 bases; junction bases outside the gene matches: 12. The CDR3 runs 18 residues. Per the germline V gene, CDR1 is SGHAT and CDR2 is FQNNGV. The whole variable domain, filled in from reference TRBV11-2 and TRBJ2-3, reads EAGVAQSPRYKIIEKRQSVAFWCNPISGHATLYWYQQILGQGPKLLIQFQNNGVVDDSQLPKDRFSAERLKGVDSTLKIQPAKLEDSAVYLCASSPTGRGGPSTDTQYFGPGTRLTVL.

This rearrangement joins TRBV5-5 to TRBJ2-6, with TRBD1 matching 11 bases. V lost 0 bases and J lost 0; bases outside the gene matches: 2. CDR1 is SGHKS, CDR2 YYEKEE, per germline (reference sequence). There are 18 residues in the CDR3. Written as DNA, the CDR3 is TGTGCCAGCAGCTTGGCCGGGACAGGGGGCTCTGGGGCCAACGTCCTGACTTTC. Protein product: CASSLAGTGGSGANVLTF.

This clonotype was observed a handful of times. The chain recombines TRBV7-2 with TRBJ2-7; D is possibly TRBD1 (5 bases). The germline V gene encodes CDR1 SGHTA and CDR2 FQGNSA. V lost 1 base and J lost 0, with 16 bases in between. CDR3 length: 17 residues. DNA of the CDR3: TGTGCCAGCAGCTTAGTAAGGGGCCCCGAGAGCTCCTACGAGCAGTACTTC. Amino acids: CASSLVRGPESSYEQYF.

This clonotype has a handful of counts. The chain links TRBV24-1 to TRBJ2-2; maybe TRBD1 (6 bases). Germline-derived CDR1 and CDR2 are KGHDR and SFDVKD. The CDR3 totals 15 residues. V was cut by 6 bases and J by 2 bases, with 12 bases left in between. The CDR3, as DNA: TGTGCCACCAGTAACATACAGGGCAACACCGGGGAGCTGTTTTTT. As protein: CATSNIQGNTGELFF.

There are a few counts of this clonotype. This sequence joins TRBV12-3 or TRBV12-4 and TRBJ2-4, with D unresolved. The CDR3 consists of 12 residues. Trimming left V 4 bases short and J 3 bases short, with 4 bases between. In DNA form, the CDR3 reads TGTGCCAGCAGTTCGGTCAAAAACATTCAGTACTTC. Amino acids: CASSSVKNIQYF.

This chain joins TRBV12-3 or TRBV12-4 and TRBJ2-7, with D possibly being TRBD2 (8 bases). This CDR3 has 17 amino acids. V gave up 4 bases and J gave up 0 bases, with 19 bases separating them. The CDR3 spells CASSSPGGGQYSYEQYF. The CDR3 region has the DNA TGTGCCAGCAGTTCCCCCGGGGGGGGACAGTACTCCTACGAGCAGTACTTC.

This clonotype came up many times. The chain recombines TRBV7-8 with TRBJ2-7, with 7 bases fitting TRBD1. Germline CDR1 and CDR2: SGHVS and FQNEAQ. The CDR3 has 13 residues. V dropped 5 bases and J dropped 5; count of bases not matched to a gene: 6. DNA of the CDR3: TGTGCCAGCAGCCCCGGGACAGCCGACGAGCAGTACTTC. Amino acid sequence: CASSPGTADEQYF.

The chain is built from TRBV4-3 and TRBJ1-1; tentative D call: TRBD1 (6 bases). Germline V gene data show CDR1 as LGHNA and CDR2 as YSLEER. The CDR3 is 17 amino acids. Trimming shortened V by 1 base and J by 3 bases, and 18 bases separated the two germline ends. CDR3 protein: CASSQAQGPYVDTEAFF. The CDR3 region has the DNA TGCGCCAGCAGCCAAGCACAGGGACCCTATGTGGACACTGAAGCTTTCTTT.

V usage is TRBV6-6 and J usage is TRBJ1-1; D unclear. This CDR3 region has 15 residues. Germline V gene data show CDR1 as MNHNY and CDR2 as SVGAGI (reference sequence). V was pared by 0 bases and J by 1 base, with 9 bases between. CDR3 region: CASSYSIGRNTEAFF. The CDR3 coding sequence is TGTGCCAGCAGTTACTCGATAGGTAGGAACACTGAAGCTTTCTTT.

This clonotype was seen many times. The V and J genes are TRBV4-1 and TRBJ2-3; D possibly corresponds to TRBD1 (6 bases). Looked up from germline, CDR1 is MGHRA and CDR2 is YSYEKL. V lost 5 bases and J 0 bases, leaving 12 bases between the germline ends. This CDR3 spans 15 amino acids. The CDR3 region is CASSVWGRSTDTQYF. In DNA, the CDR3 is TGCGCCAGCAGCGTGTGGGGGCGTAGCACAGATACGCAGTATTTT.

The genes are TRBV30 and TRBJ1-1; D possibly corresponds to TRBD1 (6 bases). CDR3 length: 16 amino acids. The V gene lost 0 bases and the J gene lost 3 bases, with 17 bases spanning the gap. Germline assignment: CDR1 GTSNPN and CDR2 SVGIG (reference sequence). CDR3 DNA: TGTGCCTGGAGTGTATGGCACCGACAGGTATACACTGAAGCTTTCTTT. Translation gives CAWSVWHRQVYTEAFF.